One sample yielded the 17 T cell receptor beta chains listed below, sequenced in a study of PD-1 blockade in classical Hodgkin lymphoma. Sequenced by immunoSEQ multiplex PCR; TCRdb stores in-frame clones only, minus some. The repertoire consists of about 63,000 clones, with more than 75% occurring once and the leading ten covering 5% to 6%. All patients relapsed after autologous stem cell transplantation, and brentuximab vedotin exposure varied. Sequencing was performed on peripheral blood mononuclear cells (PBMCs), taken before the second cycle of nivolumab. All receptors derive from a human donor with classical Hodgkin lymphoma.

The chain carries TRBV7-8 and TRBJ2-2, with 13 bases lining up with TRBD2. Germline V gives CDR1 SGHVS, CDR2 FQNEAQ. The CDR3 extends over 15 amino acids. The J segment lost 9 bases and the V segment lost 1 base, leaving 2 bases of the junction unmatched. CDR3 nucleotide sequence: TGTGCCAGCAGCTTAGAACTAGCGGGGGGGCGGGAGCTGTTTTTT. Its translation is CASSLELAGGRELFF.

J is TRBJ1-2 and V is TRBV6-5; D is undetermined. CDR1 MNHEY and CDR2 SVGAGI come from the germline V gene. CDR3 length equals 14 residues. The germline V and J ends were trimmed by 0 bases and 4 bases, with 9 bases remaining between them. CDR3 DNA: TGTGCCAGCAGTTACTCGGAGGCGGGCTATGGCTACACCTTC. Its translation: CASSYSEAGYGYTF.

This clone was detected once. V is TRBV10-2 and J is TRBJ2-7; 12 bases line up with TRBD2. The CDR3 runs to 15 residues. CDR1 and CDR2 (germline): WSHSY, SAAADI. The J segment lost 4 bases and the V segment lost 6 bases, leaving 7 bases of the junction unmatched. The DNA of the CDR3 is TGCGCCAGCAGACCCGGGACTAGCGGGTATTACGAGCAGTACTTC. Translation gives CASRPGTSGYYEQYF.

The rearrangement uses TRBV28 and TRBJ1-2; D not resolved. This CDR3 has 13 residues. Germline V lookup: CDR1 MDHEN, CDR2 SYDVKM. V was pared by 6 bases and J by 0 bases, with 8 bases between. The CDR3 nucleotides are TGTGCCAGCAGGGAGACTACTAACTATGGCTACACCTTC. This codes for CASRETTNYGYTF.

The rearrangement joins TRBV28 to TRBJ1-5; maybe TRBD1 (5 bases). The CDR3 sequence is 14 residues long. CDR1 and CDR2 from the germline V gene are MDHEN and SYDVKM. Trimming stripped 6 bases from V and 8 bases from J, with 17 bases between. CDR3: CASSQGGGWEPQHF. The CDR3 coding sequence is TGTGCCAGCAGCCAGGGAGGTGGTTGGGAGCCCCAGCATTTT. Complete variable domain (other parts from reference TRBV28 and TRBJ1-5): DVKVTQSSRYLVKRTGEKVFLECVQDMDHENMFWYRQDPGLGLRLIYFSYDVKMKEKGDIPEGYSVSREKKERFSLILESASTNQTSMYLCASSQGGGWEPQHFGDGTRLSIL.

The DNA for the CDR3 is TGCGCCAGCAGCAATACAGGGGAAGAAGCTTTCTTT. As protein: CASSNTGEEAFF. The chain carries TRBV5-1 and TRBJ1-1; 7 bases are shared with TRBD1. Germline V gives CDR1 SGHRS, CDR2 YFSETQ. The V segment lost 4 bases and the J segment 8 bases; nucleotides outside the gene matches: 5. The length of the CDR3 is 12 residues.

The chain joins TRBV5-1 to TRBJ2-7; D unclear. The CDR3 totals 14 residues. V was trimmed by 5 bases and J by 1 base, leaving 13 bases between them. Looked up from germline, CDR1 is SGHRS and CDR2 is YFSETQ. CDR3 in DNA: TGCGCCAGCAGGGATGGGGTTGGGTCCTACGAGCAGTACTTC. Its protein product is CASRDGVGSYEQYF.

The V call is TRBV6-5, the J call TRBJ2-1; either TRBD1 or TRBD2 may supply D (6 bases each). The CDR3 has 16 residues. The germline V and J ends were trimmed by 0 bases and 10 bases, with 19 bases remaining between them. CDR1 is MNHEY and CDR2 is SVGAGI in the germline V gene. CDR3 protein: CASSYSRLRGQDEQFF. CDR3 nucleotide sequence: TGTGCCAGCAGTTACTCGAGGCTTCGGGGGCAGGACGAGCAGTTCTTC.

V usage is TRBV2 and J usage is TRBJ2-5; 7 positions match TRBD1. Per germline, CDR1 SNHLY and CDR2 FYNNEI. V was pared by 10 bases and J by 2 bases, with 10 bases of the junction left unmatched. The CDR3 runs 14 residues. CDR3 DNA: TGTGCCACAGGGGGAGAAAAGATACAAGAGACCCAGTACTTC. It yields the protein CATGGEKIQETQYF.

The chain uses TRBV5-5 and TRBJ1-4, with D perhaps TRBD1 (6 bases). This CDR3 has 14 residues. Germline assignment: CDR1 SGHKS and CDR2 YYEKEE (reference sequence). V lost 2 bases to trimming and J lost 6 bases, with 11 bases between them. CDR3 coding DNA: TGTGCCAGCAGCTTCGGGGGGCGCGATGAAAAACTGTTTTTT. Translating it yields CASSFGGRDEKLFF.

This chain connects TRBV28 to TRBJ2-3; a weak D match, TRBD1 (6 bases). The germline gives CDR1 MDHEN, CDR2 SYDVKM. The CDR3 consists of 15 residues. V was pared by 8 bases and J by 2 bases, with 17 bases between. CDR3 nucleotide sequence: TGTGCCAGCCGGCCAAAACAGGGTATCACAGATACGCAGTATTTT. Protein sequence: CASRPKQGITDTQYF.

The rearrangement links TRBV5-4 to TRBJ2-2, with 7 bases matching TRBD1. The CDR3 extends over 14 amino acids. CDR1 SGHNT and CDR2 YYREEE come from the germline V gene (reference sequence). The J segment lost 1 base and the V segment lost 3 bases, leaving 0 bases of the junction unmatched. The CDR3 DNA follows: TGTGCCAGCAGCTGGACAGGGAACACCGGGGAGCTGTTTTTT. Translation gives CASSWTGNTGELFF.

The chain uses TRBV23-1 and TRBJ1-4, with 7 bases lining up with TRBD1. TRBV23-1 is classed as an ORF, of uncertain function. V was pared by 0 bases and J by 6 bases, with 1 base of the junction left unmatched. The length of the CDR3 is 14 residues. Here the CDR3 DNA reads TGCGCCAGCAGTCAATCAGGGACAGATGAAAAACTGTTTTTT. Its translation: CASSQSGTDEKLFF.

CDR3 nucleotide sequence: TGTGCCAGTAGAACGGGACATCAGGAAAAACTGTTTTTT. It translates to CASRTGHQEKLFF. The chain carries TRBV19 and TRBJ1-4; D perhaps matches TRBD1 (6 bases). Trimming removed 6 bases at V and 8 bases at J, with 13 bases between. Germline V gene lookup returns CDR1 LNHDA and CDR2 SQIVND (reference sequence). There are 13 residues in the CDR3. The full variable domain, in which reference TRBV19 and TRBJ1-4 provide the parts outside the CDR3, is DGGITQSPKYLFRKEGQNVTLSCEQNLNHDAMYWYRQDPGQGLRLIYYSQIVNDFQKGDIAEGYSVSREKKESFPLTVTSAQKNPTAFYLCASRTGHQEKLFFGSGTQLSVL.

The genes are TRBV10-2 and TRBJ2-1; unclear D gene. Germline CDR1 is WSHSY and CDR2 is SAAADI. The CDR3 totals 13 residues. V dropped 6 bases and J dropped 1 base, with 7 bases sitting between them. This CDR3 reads CASRFGSYNEQFF. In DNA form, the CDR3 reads TGCGCCAGCAGATTCGGTTCCTACAATGAGCAGTTCTTC.

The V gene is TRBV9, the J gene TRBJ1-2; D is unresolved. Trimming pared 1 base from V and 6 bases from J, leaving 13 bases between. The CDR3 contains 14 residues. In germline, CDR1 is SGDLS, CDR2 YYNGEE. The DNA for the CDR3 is TGTGCCAGCAGCGTACGTTTAGGTTCCCATGGCTACACCTTC. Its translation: CASSVRLGSHGYTF.

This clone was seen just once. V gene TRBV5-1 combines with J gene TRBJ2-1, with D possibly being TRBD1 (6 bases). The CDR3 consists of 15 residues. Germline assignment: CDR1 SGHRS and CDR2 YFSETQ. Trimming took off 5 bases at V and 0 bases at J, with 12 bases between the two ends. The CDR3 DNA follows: TGCGCCAGCAGATTAGGGGGATCCTCCTACAATGAGCAGTTCTTC. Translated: CASRLGGSSYNEQFF.